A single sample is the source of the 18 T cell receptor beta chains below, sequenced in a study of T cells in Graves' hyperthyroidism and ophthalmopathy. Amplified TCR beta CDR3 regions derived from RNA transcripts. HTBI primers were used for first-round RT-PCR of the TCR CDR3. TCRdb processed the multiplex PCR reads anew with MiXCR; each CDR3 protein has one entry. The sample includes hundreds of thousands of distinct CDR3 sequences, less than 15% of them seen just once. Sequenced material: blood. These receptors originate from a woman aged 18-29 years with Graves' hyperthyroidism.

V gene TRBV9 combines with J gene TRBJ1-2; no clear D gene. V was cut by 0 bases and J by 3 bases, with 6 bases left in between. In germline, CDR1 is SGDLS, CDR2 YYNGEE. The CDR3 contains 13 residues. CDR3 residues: CASSVEPDYGYTF. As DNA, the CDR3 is TGTGCCAGCAGCGTAGAACCAGACTATGGCTACACCTTC.

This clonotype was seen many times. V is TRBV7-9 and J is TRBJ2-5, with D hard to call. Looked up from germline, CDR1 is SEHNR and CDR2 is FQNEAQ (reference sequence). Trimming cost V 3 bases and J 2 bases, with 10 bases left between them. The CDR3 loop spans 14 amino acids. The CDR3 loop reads CASSLAPTQETQYF. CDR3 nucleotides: TGTGCCAGCAGCTTGGCCCCCACGCAAGAGACCCAGTACTTC.

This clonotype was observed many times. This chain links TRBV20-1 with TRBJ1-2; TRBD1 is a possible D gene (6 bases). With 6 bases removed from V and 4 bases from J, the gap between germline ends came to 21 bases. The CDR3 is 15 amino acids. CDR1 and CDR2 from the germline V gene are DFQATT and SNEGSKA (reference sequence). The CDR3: CSAQRAGASGYGYTF. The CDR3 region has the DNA TGCAGTGCCCAAAGGGCGGGGGCGAGCGGCTATGGCTACACCTTC.

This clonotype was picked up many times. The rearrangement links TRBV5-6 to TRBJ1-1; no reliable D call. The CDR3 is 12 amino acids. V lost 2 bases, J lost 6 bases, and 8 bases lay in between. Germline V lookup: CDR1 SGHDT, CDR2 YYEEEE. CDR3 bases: TGTGCCAGCAGCTTAGGTATGGCTGAAGCTTTCTTT. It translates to CASSLGMAEAFF.

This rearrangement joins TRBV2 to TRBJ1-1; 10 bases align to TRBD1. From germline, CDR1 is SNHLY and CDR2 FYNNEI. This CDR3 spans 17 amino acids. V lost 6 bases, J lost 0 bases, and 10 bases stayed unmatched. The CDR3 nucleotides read TGTGCCAGCAGCTTAACAGGGACAGGGGCCCTGAACACTGAAGCTTTCTTT. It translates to CASSLTGTGALNTEAFF.

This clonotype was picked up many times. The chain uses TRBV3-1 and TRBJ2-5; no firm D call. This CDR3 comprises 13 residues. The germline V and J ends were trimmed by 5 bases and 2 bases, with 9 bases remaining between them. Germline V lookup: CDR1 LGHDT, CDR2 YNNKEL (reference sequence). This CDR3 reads CASSTYAQETQYF. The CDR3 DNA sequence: TGTGCCAGCAGCACCTATGCACAAGAGACCCAGTACTTC.

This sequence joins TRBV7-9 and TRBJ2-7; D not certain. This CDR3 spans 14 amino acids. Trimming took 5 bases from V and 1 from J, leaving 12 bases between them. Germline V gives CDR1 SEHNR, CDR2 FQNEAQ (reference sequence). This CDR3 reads CASSQRRESYEQYF. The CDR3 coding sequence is TGTGCCAGCAGCCAGAGACGTGAGTCCTACGAGCAGTACTTC.

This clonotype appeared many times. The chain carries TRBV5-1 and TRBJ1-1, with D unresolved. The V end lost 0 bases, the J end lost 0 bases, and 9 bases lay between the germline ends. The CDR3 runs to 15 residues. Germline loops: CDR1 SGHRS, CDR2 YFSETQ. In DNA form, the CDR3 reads TGCGCCAGCAGCTTGGTGCCCGGGATGAACACTGAAGCTTTCTTT. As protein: CASSLVPGMNTEAFF.

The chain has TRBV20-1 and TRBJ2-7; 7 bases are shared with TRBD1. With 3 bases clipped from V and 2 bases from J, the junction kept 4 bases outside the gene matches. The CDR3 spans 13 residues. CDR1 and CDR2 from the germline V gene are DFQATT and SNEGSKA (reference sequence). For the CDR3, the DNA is TGCAGTGCTAGCACGGGACAGACCTACGAGCAGTACTTC. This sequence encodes CSASTGQTYEQYF.

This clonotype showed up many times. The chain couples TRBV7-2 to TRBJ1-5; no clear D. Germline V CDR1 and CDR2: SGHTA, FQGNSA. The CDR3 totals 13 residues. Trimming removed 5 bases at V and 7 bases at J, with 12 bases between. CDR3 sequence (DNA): TGTGCCAGCAGCCAAATTGATGGGCAGCCCCAGCATTTT. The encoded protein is CASSQIDGQPQHF.

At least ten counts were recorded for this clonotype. The CDR3 reads CASSPGLAGWDSYNEQFF. DNA of the CDR3: TGTGCCAGCAGCCCGGGACTAGCGGGGTGGGACTCCTACAATGAGCAGTTCTTC. This chain joins TRBV7-8 and TRBJ2-1; 13 bases line up with TRBD2. Per the germline V gene, CDR1 is SGHVS and CDR2 is FQNEAQ. This CDR3 is built from 18 residues. J was trimmed by 0 bases and V by 5 bases; bases with no gene match: 7.

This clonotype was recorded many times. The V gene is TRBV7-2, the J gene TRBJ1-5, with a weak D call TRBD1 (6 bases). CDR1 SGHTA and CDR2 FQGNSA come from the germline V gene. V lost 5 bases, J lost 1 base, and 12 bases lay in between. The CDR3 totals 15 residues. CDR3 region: CASSQGRGSNQPQHF. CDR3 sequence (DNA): TGTGCCAGCAGCCAAGGTAGGGGGAGCAATCAGCCCCAGCATTTT.

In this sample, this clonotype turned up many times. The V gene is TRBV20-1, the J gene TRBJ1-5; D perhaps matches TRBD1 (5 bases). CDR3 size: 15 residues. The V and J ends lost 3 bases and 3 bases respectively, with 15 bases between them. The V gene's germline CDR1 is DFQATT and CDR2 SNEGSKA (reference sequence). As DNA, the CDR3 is TGCAGTGCTAGGGGAGTGGGGGGGTACAATCAGCCCCAGCATTTT. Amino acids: CSARGVGGYNQPQHF.

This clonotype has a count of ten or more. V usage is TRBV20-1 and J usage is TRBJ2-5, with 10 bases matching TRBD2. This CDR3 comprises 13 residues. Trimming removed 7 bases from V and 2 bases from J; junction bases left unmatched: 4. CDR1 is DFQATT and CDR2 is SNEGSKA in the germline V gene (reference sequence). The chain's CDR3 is CSVGLAYQETQYF. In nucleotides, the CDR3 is TGCAGTGTGGGACTAGCGTATCAAGAGACCCAGTACTTC.

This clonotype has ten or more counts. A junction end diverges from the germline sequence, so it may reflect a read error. The CDR3 here is CASSEVLQNYGYTF. The CDR3 nucleotides read TGTGCCAGCAGCGAAGTTCTACAGAACTATGGCTACACCTTC. The chain recombines TRBV6-1 with TRBJ1-2; D call uncertain. From germline, CDR1 is MNHNS and CDR2 SASEGT. There are 14 residues in the CDR3.

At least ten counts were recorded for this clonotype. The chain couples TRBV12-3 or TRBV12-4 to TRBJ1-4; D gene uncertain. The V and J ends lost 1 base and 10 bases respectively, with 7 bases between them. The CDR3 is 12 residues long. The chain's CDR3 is CASSLDLGKLFF. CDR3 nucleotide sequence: TGTGCCAGCAGTTTAGATCTGGGAAAACTGTTTTTT.

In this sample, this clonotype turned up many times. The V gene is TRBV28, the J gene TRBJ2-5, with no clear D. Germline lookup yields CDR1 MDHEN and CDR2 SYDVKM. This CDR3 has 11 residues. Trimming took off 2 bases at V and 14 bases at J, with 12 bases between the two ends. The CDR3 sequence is CASSLGDNQYF. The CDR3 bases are TGTGCCAGCAGTTTAGGAGACAACCAATACTTC.

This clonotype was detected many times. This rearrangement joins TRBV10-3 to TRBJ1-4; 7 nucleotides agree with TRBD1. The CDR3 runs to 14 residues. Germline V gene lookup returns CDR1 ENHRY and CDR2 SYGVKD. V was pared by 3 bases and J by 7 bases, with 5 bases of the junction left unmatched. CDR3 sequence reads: CAISDRGDREKLFF. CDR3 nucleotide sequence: TGTGCCATCAGTGACAGGGGGGATCGTGAAAAACTGTTTTTT.